This is a list of T cell receptor beta chains from one sample in a study of cytomegalovirus exposure and HLA in healthy donors. Sequencing was performed with immunoSEQ multiplex PCR; in TCRdb, only in-frame clones are kept and a portion is missing. The top ten hold 4% of the sample, which has 120,000 or so clones, 81% seen once. The specimen was PBMCs. All receptors derive from a man aged 18 to 29 in good health and CMV-seropositive. CDR3s include the opening cysteine and the closing phenylalanine or tryptophan. The order of the fields is V gene, D gene, clone size, J gene, CDR3 protein, CDR3 DNA. A D gene is named only where the DNA matches it firmly. Expanded clones are given a class, and other clones once, few, many or no size at all.

TRBV2	NA	NA	TRBJ2-1	CASIAGTGSYNEQFF	TGTGCCAGCATCGCGGGGACGGGCTCCTACAATGAGCAGTTCTTC
TRBV2	TRBD1	once	TRBJ1-1	CASRINRGATEAFF	TGTGCCAGCAGAATAAACAGGGGAGCGACTGAAGCTTTCTTT
TRBV21-1	NA	NA	TRBJ2-7	CASSVRDREFSYEQYF	TGTGCCAGCAGCGTTCGAGACAGGGAGTTCTCCTACGAGCAGTACTTC
TRBV7-2	NA	NA	TRBJ1-2	CASSPTGTYGYTF	TGTGCCAGCAGCCCGACGGGAACCTATGGCTACACCTTC
TRBV27	NA	NA	TRBJ1-5	CASSLHNQPQHF	TGTGCCAGCAGTTTACACAATCAGCCCCAGCATTTT
TRBV5-4	TRBD2	NA	TRBJ2-5	CASSLASGAQETQYF	TGTGCCAGCAGCTTGGCTAGCGGGGCTCAAGAGACCCAGTACTTC
TRBV6-4	TRBD1	NA	TRBJ2-1	CASSDVGQESNEQFF	TGTGCCAGCAGTGACGTAGGACAGGAATCAAATGAGCAGTTCTTC
TRBV4-1	NA	NA	TRBJ1-1	CASSLNPGLTEAFF	TGCGCCAGCAGCCTTAACCCAGGCTTAACTGAAGCTTTCTTT
TRBV30	TRBD1	NA	TRBJ1-5	CAWNDRGNSNQPQHF	TGTGCCTGGAACGACAGGGGGAATAGCAATCAGCCCCAGCATTTT
TRBV30	NA	few	TRBJ2-1	CAWSVLGLDYNEQFF	TGTGCCTGGAGTGTACTAGGGCTAGATTACAATGAGCAGTTCTTC
TRBV2	NA	NA	TRBJ2-7	CASSGDSYEQYF	TGTGCCAGCAGCGGAGATTCTTACGAGCAGTACTTC
TRBV7-9	TRBD1	NA	TRBJ1-2	CASSLLRTGFHTF	TGTGCCAGCAGCTTGCTGAGGACAGGGTTTCACACCTTC
TRBV7-9	TRBD1	few	TRBJ2-5	CASTLGTGLGETQYF	TGTGCCAGCACCCTTGGGACAGGGCTCGGAGAGACCCAGTACTTC
TRBV7-2	TRBD1	once	TRBJ2-7	CASSLQVGTGDYEQYF	TGTGCCAGCAGCTTACAGGTTGGGACAGGGGACTACGAGCAGTACTTC
TRBV5-1	NA	NA	TRBJ2-7	CASSLDPAVYEQYF	TGCGCCAGCAGCTTGGACCCGGCGGTCTACGAGCAGTACTTC
TRBV19	NA	once	TRBJ2-7	CASSIFSGAYYEQYF	TGTGCCAGTAGTATTTTTTCAGGGGCCTACTACGAGCAGTACTTC
TRBV7-2	TRBD1	NA	TRBJ2-2	CASSLDSSRGRSGELFF	TGTGCCAGCAGCTTAGATAGTTCCAGGGGGCGCTCCGGGGAGCTGTTTTTT
TRBV12-5	NA	NA	TRBJ2-7	CASGWCRPAFSYEQYF	TGTGCTAGTGGTTGGTGCAGGCCTGCCTTCTCCTACGAGCAGTACTTC
TRBV6-6	NA	NA	TRBJ2-7	CASTRGGTYEQYF	TGTGCCAGCACCAGAGGGGGTACCTACGAGCAGTACTTC
TRBV5-1	TRBD1	NA	TRBJ2-7	CASSANGQGLLSIDEQYF	TGCGCCAGCAGCGCAAACGGACAGGGACTCCTATCGATCGACGAGCAGTACTTC
TRBV6-1	NA	NA	TRBJ2-7	CASSEASGLNSYEQYF	TGTGCCAGCAGTGAAGCGTCAGGGCTAAACTCCTACGAGCAGTACTTC
TRBV18	NA	NA	TRBJ2-4	CASSPTREVQYF	TGTGCCAGCTCACCGACCCGGGAAGTTCAGTACTTC
TRBV27	TRBD2	NA	TRBJ2-1	CASSGRSYNEQFF	TGTGCCTCTAGCGGGAGGTCCTACAATGAGCAGTTCTTC
TRBV6-5	NA	NA	TRBJ1-2	CASLAKTGGYGYTF	TGTGCCAGCTTGGCAAAGACAGGCGGCTATGGCTACACCTTC
TRBV6-5	TRBD2	once	TRBJ2-5	CASRLAGGPVTQYF	TGTGCCAGCAGATTAGCGGGAGGGCCGGTGACCCAGTACTTC
TRBV7-7	NA	NA	TRBJ2-1	CASRFPGQKYNEQFF	TGTGCTAGCAGATTCCCGGGACAAAAGTACAATGAGCAGTTCTTC
TRBV1	NA	NA	TRBJ2-3	CTSSPGTSGSFTDTQYF	TGCACCAGCAGTCCCGGGACTAGCGGGAGTTTTACAGATACGCAGTATTTT
TRBV10-3	TRBD2	few	TRBJ2-2	CAIRTGLAGNTGELFF	TGTGCCATCAGAACTGGACTAGCGGGGAACACCGGGGAGCTGTTTTTT
TRBV30	NA	NA	TRBJ1-1	CAWSVTGGAFF	TGTGCCTGGAGTGTAACTGGGGGCGCTTTCTTT
TRBV6-5	NA	NA	TRBJ1-6	CASSYSGREQRSPLHF	TGTGCCAGCAGTTACTCGGGTAGGGAGCAACGATCACCCCTCCACTTT
TRBV19	TRBD1	NA	TRBJ1-1	CASSIYRRDSPVNTKEAFF	TGTGCCAGTAGTATTTATCGGAGGGACAGTCCCGTGAACACGAAGGAAGCTTTCTTT
TRBV5-6	NA	NA	TRBJ1-6	CASSLLDSVLSPLHF	TGTGCCAGCAGCTTGTTGGACAGCGTACTTTCACCCCTCCACTTT
TRBV6-1	NA	NA	TRBJ2-3	CASSELAVSTDTQYF	TGTGCCAGCAGTGAACTGGCAGTTAGCACAGATACGCAGTATTTT
TRBV2	NA	NA	TRBJ1-6	CASRAGVQYNSPLHF	TGTGCCAGCAGGGCGGGGGTGCAGTATAATTCACCCCTCCACTTT
TRBV5-4	NA	NA	TRBJ1-2	CASSPQGDLYGYTF	TGTGCCAGCAGCCCACAGGGAGACCTCTATGGCTACACCTTC
TRBV2	TRBD2	NA	TRBJ2-3	CASSAFLAGKSSTDTQYF	TGTGCCAGCAGTGCATTCCTAGCGGGGAAATCTAGCACAGATACGCAGTATTTT
TRBV19	TRBD1	NA	TRBJ1-5	CASSFTLSGGSNQPQHF	TGTGCCAGTAGCTTTACTTTATCAGGGGGTAGCAATCAGCCCCAGCATTTT